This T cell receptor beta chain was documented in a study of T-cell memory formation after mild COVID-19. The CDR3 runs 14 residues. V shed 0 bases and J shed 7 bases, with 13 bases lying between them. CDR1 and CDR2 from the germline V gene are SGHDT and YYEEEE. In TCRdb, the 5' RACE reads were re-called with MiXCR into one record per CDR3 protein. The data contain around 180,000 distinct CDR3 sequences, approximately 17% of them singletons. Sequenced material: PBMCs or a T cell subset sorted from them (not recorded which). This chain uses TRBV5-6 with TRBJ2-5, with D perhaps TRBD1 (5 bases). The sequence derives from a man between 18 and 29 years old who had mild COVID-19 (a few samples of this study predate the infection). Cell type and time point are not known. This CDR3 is CASSLGRRVGTQYF. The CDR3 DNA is TGTGCCAGCAGCTTGGGTCGCAGGGTAGGGACCCAGTACTTC.